The TCR beta chain described here comes from a study of shared clonotypes between healthy human individuals. Overall study: Samples came from a couple of female and a few male donors aged 18 to 49. Study-wide findings and caveats: In having few donors, the study represented limited genetic and exposure-history diversity. The authors expected sequencing depth to affect clonotype sharing among donors.

Assay used: immunoSEQ multiplex PCR; TCRdb lists only in-frame clones, some missing. Here the sample spans roughly 2.5 million clones, approximately 92% being singletons. Between the trimmed V and J ends, which lost 2 bases and 3 bases, there was a span of 17 bases. The germline CDR1 and CDR2 sequences are MNHEY and SMNVEV (reference sequence). The CDR3 runs 17 residues. For this clone: What it binds is not known.

V and J are TRBV27 and TRBJ2-1; D is perhaps TRBD2 (6 bases). This clonotype was sampled from a young man in good health. Material for sequencing was naive CD4+ T cells sorted from blood. Indicated subset: CD45RA+ positively selected. This chain's CDR3 is CASSLEAVGGIYNEQFF. Written as DNA, the CDR3 is TGTGCCAGCAGTTTAGAAGCGGTGGGAGGCATCTACAATGAGCAGTTCTTC.